This passage covers 9 T cell receptor beta chains from one sample sequenced in a study of cytomegalovirus exposure and HLA in healthy donors. The PCR ran on 60 Vbeta and 13 Jbeta primers. Profiling relied on immunoSEQ multiplex PCR, and the TCRdb table lists in-frame clones only, not all of them. Of about 200,000 clones listed, around three quarters were seen once; the top ten hold 1.8%. The material sequenced was PBMCs. The receptors here all came from a woman aged 25 to 39 in good health and CMV-seronegative.

CDR3 in amino acids: CATEGEKLFF. The CDR3 coding sequence is TGTGCCACCGAGGGTGAAAAACTGTTTTTT. The gene calls are TRBV19 and TRBJ1-4; D gene uncertain. Germline V gene sequence: CDR1 LNHDA, CDR2 SQIVND (reference sequence). The CDR3 is 10 amino acids. The germline V and J ends were trimmed by 10 bases and 7 bases, with 7 bases remaining between them.

The rearrangement joins TRBV19 to TRBJ1-4; no clear D gene. Germline V gives CDR1 LNHDA, CDR2 SQIVND (reference sequence). This CDR3 comprises 12 residues. V dropped 7 bases and J dropped 1 base, with 4 bases sitting between them. CDR3 nucleotides: TGTGCCAGTAAGCGAACTAATGAAAAACTGTTTTTT. This gives the protein CASKRTNEKLFF.

This chain uses TRBV19 with TRBJ2-5, with 9 bases that match TRBD2. V was pared by 3 bases and J by 2 bases, with 4 bases of the junction left unmatched. The CDR3 contains 15 residues. Germline V CDR1 and CDR2: LNHDA, SQIVND (reference sequence). CDR3 in amino acids: CASSIGLAWQETQYF. The CDR3 DNA is TGTGCCAGTAGTATCGGACTAGCGTGGCAAGAGACCCAGTACTTC.

This chain connects TRBV5-1 to TRBJ2-7; 9 bases are shared with TRBD1. From germline, CDR1 is SGHRS and CDR2 YFSETQ. This CDR3 comprises 14 residues. With 4 bases clipped from V and 7 bases from J, the junction kept 9 bases outside the gene matches. The CDR3 bases are TGCGCCAGCAGCCTGGCCGGGACAGGGATTGAGCAGTACTTC. Encoded protein: CASSLAGTGIEQYF.

This chain connects TRBV2 to TRBJ1-1, with 8 bases that match TRBD1. The CDR3 has 14 residues. Germline CDR1 and CDR2: SNHLY and FYNNEI. V was pared by 6 bases and J by 2 bases, with 5 bases of the junction left unmatched. CDR3 sequence: CASSFDRGNTEAFF. The CDR3 bases are TGTGCCAGCAGCTTTGACAGGGGAAACACTGAAGCTTTCTTT.

The chain carries TRBV5-6 and TRBJ1-1; 8 nucleotides align to TRBD1. The CDR3 contains 13 residues. The germline CDR1 and CDR2 sequences are SGHDT and YYEEEE. With 7 bases clipped from V and 5 bases from J, the junction kept 7 bases outside the gene matches. CDR3 bases: TGTGCCAGCCGCAGGGGGCGGCGGACTGAAGCTTTCTTT. Translating it yields CASRRGRRTEAFF.

This rearrangement joins TRBV7-9 to TRBJ1-2; D ambiguous. CDR3 length: 15 amino acids. Germline V gives CDR1 SEHNR, CDR2 FQNEAQ (reference sequence). The germline V and J ends were trimmed by 0 bases and 8 bases, with 16 bases remaining between them. The CDR3 here is CASSLALFKLGGYTF. CDR3 in DNA: TGTGCCAGCAGCTTAGCCTTGTTCAAACTAGGCGGCTACACCTTC.

There are a few counts of this clone. The J gene is TRBJ2-1, the V gene TRBV19, with D perhaps TRBD1 (6 bases). Trimming stripped 5 bases from V and 0 bases from J, with 20 bases between. Germline-derived CDR1 and CDR2 are LNHDA and SQIVND (reference sequence). CDR3 length equals 18 residues. CDR3 amino acids: CASSVASGAMSSYNEQFF. The CDR3 nucleotides read TGTGCCAGTAGTGTCGCGTCAGGGGCCATGAGCTCCTACAATGAGCAGTTCTTC.

This clone showed up just a few times. The chain recombines TRBV6-1 with TRBJ2-2; TRBD2 agrees at 11 bases. The CDR3 spans 18 residues. The germline V gene encodes CDR1 MNHNS and CDR2 SASEGT. V trimming: 0 bases; J trimming: 3 bases; junction bases outside the gene matches: 6. The CDR3 reads CASSEASSGGADTGELFF. DNA for the CDR3: TGTGCCAGCAGTGAAGCGAGTAGCGGGGGGGCGGACACCGGGGAGCTGTTTTTT.